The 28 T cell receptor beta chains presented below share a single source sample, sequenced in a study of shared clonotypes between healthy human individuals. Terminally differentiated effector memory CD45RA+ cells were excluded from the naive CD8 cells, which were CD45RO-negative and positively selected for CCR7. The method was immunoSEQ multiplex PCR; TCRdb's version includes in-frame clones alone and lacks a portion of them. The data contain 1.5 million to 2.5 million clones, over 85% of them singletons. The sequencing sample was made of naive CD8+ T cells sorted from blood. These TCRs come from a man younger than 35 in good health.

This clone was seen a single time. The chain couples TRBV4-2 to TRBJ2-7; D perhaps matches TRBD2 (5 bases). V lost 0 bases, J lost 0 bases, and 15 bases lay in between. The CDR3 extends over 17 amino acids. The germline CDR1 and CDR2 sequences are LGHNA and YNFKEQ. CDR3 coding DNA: TGTGCCAGCAGCCAAGATCCTTCCGGGATATCCTCCTACGAGCAGTACTTC. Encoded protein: CASSQDPSGISSYEQYF.

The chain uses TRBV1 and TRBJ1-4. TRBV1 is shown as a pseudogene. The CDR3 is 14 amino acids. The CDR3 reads CTSLARGQGEKLFF. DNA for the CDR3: TGCACCAGCCTAGCCCGGGGGCAGGGTGAAAAACTGTTTTTT.

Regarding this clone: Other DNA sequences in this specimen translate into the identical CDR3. In DNA, the CDR3 is TGTGCCATCAGTGAGGGGACAGGCTATGGCTACACCTTC. Translation: CAISEGTGYGYTF. The chain links TRBV10-3 to TRBJ1-2; TRBD1 agrees at 8 bases. The CDR3 length is 13 residues. The V and J ends lost 2 bases and 4 bases, in that order; junction bases with no gene match: 0. Germline V gives CDR1 ENHRY, CDR2 SYGVKD.

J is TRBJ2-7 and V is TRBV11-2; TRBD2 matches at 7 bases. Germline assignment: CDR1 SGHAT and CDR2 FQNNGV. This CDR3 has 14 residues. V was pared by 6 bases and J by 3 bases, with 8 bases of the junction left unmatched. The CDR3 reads CASRGLSGDYEQYF. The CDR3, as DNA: TGTGCCAGCAGGGGGTTGAGCGGGGACTACGAGCAGTACTTC.

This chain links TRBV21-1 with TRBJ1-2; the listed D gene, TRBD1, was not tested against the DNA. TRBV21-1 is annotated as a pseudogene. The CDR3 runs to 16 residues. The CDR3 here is CASSKVGRDRGYGYTF. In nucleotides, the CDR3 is TGTGCCAGCAGCAAAGTAGGGCGGGACAGGGGTTATGGCTACACCTTC.

The CDR3 sequence is CASSDWNEQFF. CDR3 nucleotide sequence: TGCGCCAGCAGTGATTGGAATGAGCAGTTCTTC. The chain combines TRBV10-2 with TRBJ2-1; no reliable D call. There are 11 residues in the CDR3. V lost 3 bases and J 7 bases, leaving 4 bases between the germline ends. The germline V gene has CDR1 WSHSY and CDR2 SAAADI.

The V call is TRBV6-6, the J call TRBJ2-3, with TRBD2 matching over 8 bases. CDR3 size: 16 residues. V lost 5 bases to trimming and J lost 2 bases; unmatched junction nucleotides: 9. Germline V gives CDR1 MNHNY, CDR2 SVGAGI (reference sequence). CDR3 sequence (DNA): TGTGCCAGCAGTCCCCGTAGTAGCGGGGCCACAGATACGCAGTATTTT. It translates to CASSPRSSGATDTQYF.

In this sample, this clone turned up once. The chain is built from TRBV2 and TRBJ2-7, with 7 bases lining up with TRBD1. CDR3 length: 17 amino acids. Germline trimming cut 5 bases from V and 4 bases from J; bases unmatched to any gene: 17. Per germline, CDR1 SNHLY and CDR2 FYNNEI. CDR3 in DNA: TGTGCCAGCAGTACTCCCCGACAGGGACAGCCGGGGTACGAGCAGTACTTC. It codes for CASSTPRQGQPGYEQYF.

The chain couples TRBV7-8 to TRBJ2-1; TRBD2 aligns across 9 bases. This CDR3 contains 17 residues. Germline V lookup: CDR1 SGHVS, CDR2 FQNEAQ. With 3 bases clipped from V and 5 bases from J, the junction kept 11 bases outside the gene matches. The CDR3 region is CASSFPNSGRGNNEQFF. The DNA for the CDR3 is TGTGCCAGCAGCTTTCCTAATAGCGGGAGAGGGAACAATGAGCAGTTCTTC.

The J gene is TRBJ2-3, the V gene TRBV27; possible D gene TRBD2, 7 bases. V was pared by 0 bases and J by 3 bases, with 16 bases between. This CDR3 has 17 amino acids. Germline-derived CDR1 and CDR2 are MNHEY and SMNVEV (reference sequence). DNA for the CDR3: TGTGCCAGCAGTTTATCGGGTGGAGGGGGGGAAACAGATACGCAGTATTTT. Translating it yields CASSLSGGGGETDTQYF.

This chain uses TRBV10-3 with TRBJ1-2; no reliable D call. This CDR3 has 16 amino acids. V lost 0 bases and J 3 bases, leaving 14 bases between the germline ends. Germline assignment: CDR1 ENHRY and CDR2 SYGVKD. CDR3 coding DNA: TGTGCCATCAGTGAGTCCATCCCCGAGAAGTACTATGGCTACACCTTC. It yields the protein CAISESIPEKYYGYTF.

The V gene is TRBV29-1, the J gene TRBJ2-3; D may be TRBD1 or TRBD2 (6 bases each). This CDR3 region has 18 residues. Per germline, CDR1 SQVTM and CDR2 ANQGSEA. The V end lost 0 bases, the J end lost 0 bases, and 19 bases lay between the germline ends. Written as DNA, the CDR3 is TGCAGCGTTGAAGATACAGATACCGGGGGCCCTAGCACAGATACGCAGTATTTT. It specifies CSVEDTDTGGPSTDTQYF.

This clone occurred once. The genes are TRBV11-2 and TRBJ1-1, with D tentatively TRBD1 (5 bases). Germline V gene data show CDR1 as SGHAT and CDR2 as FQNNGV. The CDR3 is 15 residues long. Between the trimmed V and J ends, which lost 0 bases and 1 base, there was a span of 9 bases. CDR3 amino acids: CASSLEGRANTEAFF. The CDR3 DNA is TGTGCCAGCAGCTTAGAGGGCAGGGCGAACACTGAAGCTTTCTTT.

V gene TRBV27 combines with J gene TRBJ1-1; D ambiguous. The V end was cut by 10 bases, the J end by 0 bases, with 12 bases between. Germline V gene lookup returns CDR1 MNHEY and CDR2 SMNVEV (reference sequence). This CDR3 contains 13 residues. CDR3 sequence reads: CATTDGMNTEAFF. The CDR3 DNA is TGTGCCACCACTGACGGTATGAACACTGAAGCTTTCTTT.

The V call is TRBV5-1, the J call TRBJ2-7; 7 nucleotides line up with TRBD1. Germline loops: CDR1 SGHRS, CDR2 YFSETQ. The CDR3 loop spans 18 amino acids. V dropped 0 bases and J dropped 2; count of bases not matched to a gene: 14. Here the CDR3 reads CASSLVIGATGPPYEQYF. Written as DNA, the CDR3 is TGCGCCAGCAGCTTGGTAATTGGTGCGACAGGGCCACCCTACGAGCAGTACTTC. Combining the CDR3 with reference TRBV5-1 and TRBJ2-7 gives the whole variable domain KAGVTQTPRYLIKTRGQQVTLSCSPISGHRSVSWYQQTPGQGLQFLFEYFSETQRNKGNFPGRFSGRQFSNSRSEMNVSTLELGDSALYLCASSLVIGATGPPYEQYFGPGTRLTVT.

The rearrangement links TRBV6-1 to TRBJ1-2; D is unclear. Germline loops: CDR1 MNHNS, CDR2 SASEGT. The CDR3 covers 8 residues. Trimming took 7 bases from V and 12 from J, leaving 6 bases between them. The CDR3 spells CASTDHTF. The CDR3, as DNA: TGTGCCAGCACCGACCACACCTTC.

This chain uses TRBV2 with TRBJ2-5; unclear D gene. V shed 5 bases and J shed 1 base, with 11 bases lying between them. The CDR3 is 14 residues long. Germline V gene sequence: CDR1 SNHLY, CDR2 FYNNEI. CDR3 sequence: CASSPFASQETQYF. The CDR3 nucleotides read TGTGCCAGCAGTCCTTTCGCGTCCCAAGAGACCCAGTACTTC.

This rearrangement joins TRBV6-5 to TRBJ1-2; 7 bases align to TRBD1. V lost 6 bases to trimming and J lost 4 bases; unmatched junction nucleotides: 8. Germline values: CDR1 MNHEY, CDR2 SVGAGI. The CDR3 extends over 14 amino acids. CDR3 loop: CASSITGASYGYTF. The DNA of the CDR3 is TGTGCCAGCAGCATTACAGGGGCCAGCTATGGCTACACCTTC.

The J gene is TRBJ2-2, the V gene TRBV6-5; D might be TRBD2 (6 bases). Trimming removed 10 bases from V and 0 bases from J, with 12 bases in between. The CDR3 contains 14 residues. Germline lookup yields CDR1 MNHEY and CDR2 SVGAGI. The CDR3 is CATMDYPNTGELFF. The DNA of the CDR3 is TGTGCCACCATGGACTACCCGAACACCGGGGAGCTGTTTTTT.

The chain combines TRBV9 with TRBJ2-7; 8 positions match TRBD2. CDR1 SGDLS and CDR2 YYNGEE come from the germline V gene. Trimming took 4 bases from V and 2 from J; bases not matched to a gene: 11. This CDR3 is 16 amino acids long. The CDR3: CASSPRSGEKTYEQYF. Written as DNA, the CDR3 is TGTGCCAGCAGCCCCCGTAGCGGGGAGAAGACCTACGAGCAGTACTTC.

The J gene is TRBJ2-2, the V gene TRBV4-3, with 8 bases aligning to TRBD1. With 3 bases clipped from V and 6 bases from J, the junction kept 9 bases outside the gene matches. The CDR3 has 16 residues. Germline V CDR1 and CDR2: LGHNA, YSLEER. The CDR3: CASSQLQGAEAGELFF. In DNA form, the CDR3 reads TGCGCCAGCAGCCAGCTTCAGGGGGCAGAAGCCGGGGAGCTGTTTTTT.

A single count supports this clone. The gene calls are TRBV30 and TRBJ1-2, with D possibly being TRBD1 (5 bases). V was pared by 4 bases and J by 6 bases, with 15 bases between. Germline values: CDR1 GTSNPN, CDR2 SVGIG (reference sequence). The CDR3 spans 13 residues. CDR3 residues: CAWIIGTGHGYTF. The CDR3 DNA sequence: TGTGCCTGGATTATAGGGACCGGCCATGGCTACACCTTC.

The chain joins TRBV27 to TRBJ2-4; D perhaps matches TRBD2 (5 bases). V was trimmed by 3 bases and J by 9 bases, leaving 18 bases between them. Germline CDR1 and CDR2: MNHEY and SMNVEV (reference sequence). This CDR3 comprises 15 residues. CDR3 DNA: TGTGCCAGCAGTTTCGAGGCTAGCTCGAATGTCATTCAGTACTTC. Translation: CASSFEASSNVIQYF.

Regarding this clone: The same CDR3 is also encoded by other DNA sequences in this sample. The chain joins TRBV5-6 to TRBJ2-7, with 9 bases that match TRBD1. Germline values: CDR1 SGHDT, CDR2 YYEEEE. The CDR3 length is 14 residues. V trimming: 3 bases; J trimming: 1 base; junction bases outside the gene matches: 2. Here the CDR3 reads CASSYGTGSYEQYF. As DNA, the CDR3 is TGTGCCAGCAGCTATGGGACAGGGTCCTACGAGCAGTACTTC.

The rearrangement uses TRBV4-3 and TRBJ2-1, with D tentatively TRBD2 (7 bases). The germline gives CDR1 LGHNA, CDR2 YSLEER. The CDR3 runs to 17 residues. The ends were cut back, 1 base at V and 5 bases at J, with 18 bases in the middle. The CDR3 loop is CASSQAIWGGEDNEQFF. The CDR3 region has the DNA TGCGCCAGCAGCCAAGCAATCTGGGGGGGCGAGGACAATGAGCAGTTCTTC.

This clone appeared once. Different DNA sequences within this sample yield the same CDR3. CDR3 nucleotide sequence: TGTGCCAGCAGCCCTGGACAGGGGTATGGCTACACCTTC. It codes for CASSPGQGYGYTF. The V call is TRBV28, the J call TRBJ1-2, with TRBD1 identical over 9 bases. The germline CDR1 and CDR2 sequences are MDHEN and SYDVKM. Germline trimming cut 6 bases from V and 5 bases from J; bases unmatched to any gene: 4. The CDR3 consists of 13 residues.

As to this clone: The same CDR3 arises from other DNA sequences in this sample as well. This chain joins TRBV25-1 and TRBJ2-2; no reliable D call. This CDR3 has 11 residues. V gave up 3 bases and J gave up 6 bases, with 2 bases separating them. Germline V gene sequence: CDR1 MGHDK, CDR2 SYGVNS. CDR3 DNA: TGTGCCAGCAGTGATTCCGGGGAGCTGTTTTTT. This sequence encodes CASSDSGELFF.

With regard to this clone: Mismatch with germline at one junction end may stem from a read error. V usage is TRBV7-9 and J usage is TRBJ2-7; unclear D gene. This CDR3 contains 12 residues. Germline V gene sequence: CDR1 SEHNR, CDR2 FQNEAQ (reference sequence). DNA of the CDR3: TGTGCCAGCAGCTTACCCCGCTACGGGCAGTACTTC. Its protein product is CASSLPRYGQYF.